The sequence of this T cell receptor (beta chain) was determined in a study of type 1 regulatory T cells. Turning to the study itself: An in vitro protocol generated T-allo10, a Tr1-enriched, alloantigen-specific CD4 T cell product.

TCRdb fed the reads into MiXCR, producing one record per CDR3 protein. The data contain about 68,000 distinct CDR3 sequences, roughly three fifths of them singletons. The germline V gene has CDR1 LGHNA and CDR2 YNFKEQ. The CDR3 loop spans 18 amino acids. The V end lost 1 base, the J end lost 0 bases, and 13 bases lay between the germline ends. In this sample, this clonotype turned up a few times. Antigen unknown. The sequenced material came from cultured T cells, either the whole culture or a sorted T cell fraction (not recorded which). The subset: Tr1-enriched cell product generated in vitro against host alloantigens. The chain employs TRBV4-2 and TRBJ2-6; tentatively, D is TRBD2 (5 bases). This receptor was taken from a human donor in good health. CDR3 residues: CASSQGISVSSGANVLTF. The CDR3 region has the DNA TGTGCCAGCAGCCAAGGTATTAGCGTCAGCTCTGGGGCCAACGTCCTGACTTTC.